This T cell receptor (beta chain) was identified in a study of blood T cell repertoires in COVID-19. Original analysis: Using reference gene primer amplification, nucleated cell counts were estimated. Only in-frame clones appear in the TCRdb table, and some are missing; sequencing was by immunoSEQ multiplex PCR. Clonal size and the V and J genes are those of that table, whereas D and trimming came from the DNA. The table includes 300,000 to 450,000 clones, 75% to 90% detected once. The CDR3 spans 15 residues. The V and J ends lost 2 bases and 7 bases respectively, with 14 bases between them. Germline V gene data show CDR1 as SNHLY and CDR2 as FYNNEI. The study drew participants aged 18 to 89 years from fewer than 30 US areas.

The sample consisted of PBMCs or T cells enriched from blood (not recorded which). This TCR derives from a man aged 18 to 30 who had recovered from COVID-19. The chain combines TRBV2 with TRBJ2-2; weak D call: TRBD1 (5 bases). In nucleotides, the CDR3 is TGTGCCAGCAGTGAACAGGGCTTTAGCAACGGGGAGCTGTTTTTT. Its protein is CASSEQGFSNGELFF.